This T cell receptor (beta chain) is from a study of blood T cell repertoires in COVID-19 (dated by TCRdb to between 2020 and 2021). Background for the entire study: Collaborator samples came from the United States, Italy and Spain and covered acute and convalescent phases of COVID-19. The material from the prospective study consisted of cDNA or gDNA derived from T cells, B-cell-depleted T cells, or PBMCs. Subjects who had been exposed to COVID-19, were actively infected with it, or had recovered from it provided the deeply sampled blood TCRbeta repertoires that made up the dataset. A freely available public database, intended as a resource for researchers studying the immune response to SARS-CoV-2, is where the repertoires were released. The samples were drawn from the first 160 participants of the ongoing ImmuneRACE study and from roughly 1,300 subjects provided by 6 global collaborators. Sample metadata almost always included a de-identified subject ID, COVID-19 status, age in years and sex. HLA class I and class II types, where available, came from metadata supplied by the sample provider rather than from assay-based typing.

Details on this clone: Its recognized antigen is unknown. No much larger clonotype is one base removed from it; base qualities were not supplied.

Trimming takes 6 bases off V and 8 bases off J; junction bases not matched to a gene: 9. From the germline V gene, CDR1 is MNHEY and CDR2 is SVGAGI. Reading from cysteine to phenylalanine, the CDR3 counts 13 amino acids. Here the CDR3 DNA is all that survives: 39 bases in frame from base 1. Summary of the overall study and its limitations: The quantity of clinical and demographic metadata differed by source and by participant and was supplied without curation.

TCRbeta CDR3 regions were amplified from genomic DNA by means of the immunoSEQ Assay, a bias-controlled multiplex PCR. The source study handled its data this way. Nucleated cell counts per sample were estimated from amplification of reference gene primers within the assay. To quantify the absolute abundance of each unique TCRbeta CDR3 rearrangement, sequence reads were collapsed and filtered. For each sample, productive Simpson clonality was calculated by taking the square root of Simpson's diversity index across productive rearrangements. TCRdb took this table from immuneACCESS and kept in-frame rearrangements with V and J called. Such tables lack part of the clones; where checked against another copy, unresolved V genes explain under half of the gap, and the rest is unexplained. V and J calls and clone size are copied from that table; D and trimming were computed from the DNA. The sample records under 200,000 clones, around 84% of which are singletons. 5.5% to 7% of the sample lies in the top ten.

Collaborating institutions collected whole blood in K2EDTA tubes following their own protocols. For TCRbeta analysis, collaborator samples were shipped as frozen whole blood, as isolated PBMCs, or as DNA extracted from either sample type. The source material was peripheral blood. This clonotype was sampled from a man aged 45 to 65 with active or convalescent COVID-19. The sequence links TRBV6-5 to TRBJ1-2, and 7 bases in between align with TRBD1. The base sequence is TGTGCCAGCAGGAGAGGAGGGGGCAAGGGCTACACCTTC. Its translation is CASRRGGGKGYTF.